This T cell receptor beta chain was documented in a study of shared clonotypes between healthy human individuals. Study results and limitations: Deeper or shallower sequencing was expected to change how clonotypes are shared among donors. What naive subsets generally showed was a larger estimated richness than memory subsets showed.

On this clone itself: The antigen is unknown.

With V trimmed by 2 bases and J by 6 bases, 20 bases remained unmatched. Germline V lookup: CDR1 MNHNS, CDR2 SASEGT. The CDR3 is made up of 20 amino acids. Over several immunoSEQ plates, each subset's genomic DNA was distributed in even portions. Under the authors' procedure: Without quality scores, immunoSEQ junctional reads could not be filtered like full-length reads. Generated by immunoSEQ multiplex PCR, the TCRdb table keeps only in-frame clones and is missing some. V and J calls and clone size are copied from that table; D and trimming were computed from the DNA. The sample records 550,000 to 700,000 clones, roughly 72% being singletons.

Sequences were obtained from memory CD4+ T cells sorted from blood. Stated subset: CD45RA-negative fraction. The chain is built from TRBV6-1 and TRBJ2-3; 10 positions match TRBD2. The receptor comes from a woman aged 25 to 39 in good health. Here the CDR3 DNA reads TGTGCCAGCAGTGAATTGAGGGGGCGACTAGCGGGTGTGGCTATTGATACGCAGTATTTT. Residues: CASSELRGRLAGVAIDTQYF.